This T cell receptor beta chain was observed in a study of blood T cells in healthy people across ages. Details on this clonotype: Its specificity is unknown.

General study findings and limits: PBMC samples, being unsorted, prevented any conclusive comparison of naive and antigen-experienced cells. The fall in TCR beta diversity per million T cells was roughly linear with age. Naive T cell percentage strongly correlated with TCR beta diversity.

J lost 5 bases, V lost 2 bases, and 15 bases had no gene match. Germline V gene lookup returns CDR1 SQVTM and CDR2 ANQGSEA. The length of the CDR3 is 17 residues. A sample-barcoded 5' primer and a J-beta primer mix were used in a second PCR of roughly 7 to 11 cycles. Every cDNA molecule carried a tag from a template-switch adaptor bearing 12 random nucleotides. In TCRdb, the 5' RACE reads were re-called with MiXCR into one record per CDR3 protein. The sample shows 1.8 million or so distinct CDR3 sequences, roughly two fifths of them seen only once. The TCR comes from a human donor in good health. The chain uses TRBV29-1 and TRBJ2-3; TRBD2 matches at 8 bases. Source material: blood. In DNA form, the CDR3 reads TGCAGCGTTGAACAGGCGGGGGGCCCCGGAATAGAAGATACGCAGTATTTT. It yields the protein CSVEQAGGPGIEDTQYF.